Reported below is one T cell receptor beta chain. The data derive from a study of blood T cell repertoires in COVID-19. The overall study: Sources were T cells, B-cell-depleted T cells, or PBMCs; the material itself was cDNA or gDNA.

Authors' analysis steps: Reference gene primer amplification gave nucleated cell count estimates. The table came from immunoSEQ multiplex PCR; TCRdb's copy has only in-frame clones and leaves some out. D and trimming come from the DNA, and the V and J calls and clone size come from that table. The data hold over 70,000 clones, with around 76% observed a single time. In germline, CDR1 is MNHEY, CDR2 SVGEGT. Trimming removed 2 bases from V and 1 base from J, with 11 bases in between. The CDR3 covers 16 residues. The sequence was obtained from a woman older than 75 with active or convalescent COVID-19. This chain links TRBV6-2 or TRBV6-3 with TRBJ2-2, with D unclear. Sample: peripheral blood. The CDR3 is CASSYSRRMNTGELFF. Here the CDR3 DNA reads TGTGCCAGCAGTTACAGTCGGCGGATGAACACCGGGGAGCTGTTTTTT.